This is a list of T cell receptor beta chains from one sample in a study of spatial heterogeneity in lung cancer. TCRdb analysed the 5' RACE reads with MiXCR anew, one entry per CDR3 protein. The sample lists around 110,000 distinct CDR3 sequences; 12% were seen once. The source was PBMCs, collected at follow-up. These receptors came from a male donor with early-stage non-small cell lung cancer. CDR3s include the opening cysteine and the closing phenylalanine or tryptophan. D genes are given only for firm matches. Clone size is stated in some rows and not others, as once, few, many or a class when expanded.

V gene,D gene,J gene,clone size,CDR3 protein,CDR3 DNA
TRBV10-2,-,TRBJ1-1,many,CASSEGAPNTEAFF,TGCGCCAGCAGTGAGGGGGCTCCGAACACTGAAGCTTTCTTT
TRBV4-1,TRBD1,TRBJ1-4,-,CASSPSALRDRGLGKLFF,TGCGCCAGCAGCCCAAGCGCCTTACGGGACAGGGGGCTCGGAAAACTGTTTTTT
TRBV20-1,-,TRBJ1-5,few,CSARDPSNNQPQHF,TGCAGTGCTAGAGACCCCAGCAACAATCAGCCCCAGCATTTT
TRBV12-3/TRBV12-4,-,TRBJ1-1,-,CASSFRATDTEAFF,TGTGCCAGCAGTTTCCGGGCTACGGACACTGAAGCTTTCTTT
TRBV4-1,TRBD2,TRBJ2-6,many,CASSQETSAGANVLTF,TGCGCCAGCAGCCAAGAGACTAGCGCTGGGGCCAACGTCCTGACTTTC
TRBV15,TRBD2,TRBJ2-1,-,CATSRVGLAGYNEQFF,TGTGCCACCAGCAGAGTTGGGCTAGCGGGGTACAATGAGCAGTTCTTC
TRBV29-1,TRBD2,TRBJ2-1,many,CSVGTSGREQFF,TGCAGCGTCGGGACTAGCGGGCGGGAGCAGTTCTTC
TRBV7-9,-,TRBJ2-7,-,CASSKSGVEQYF,TGTGCCAGCAGCAAATCAGGGGTTGAGCAGTACTTC
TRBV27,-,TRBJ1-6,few,CASSLSQPHRWGHNSPLHF,TGTGCCAGCAGTTTATCTCAACCCCACCGCTGGGGTCATAATTCACCCCTCCACTTT
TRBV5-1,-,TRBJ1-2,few,CASSLGDRSYGYTF,TGCGCCAGCAGCTTAGGCGACAGGAGTTATGGCTACACCTTC
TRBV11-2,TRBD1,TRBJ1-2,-,CASSLAQGANYGYTF,TGTGCCAGCAGCTTAGCACAGGGGGCTAACTATGGCTACACCTTC
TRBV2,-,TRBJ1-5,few,CASCESGRGQPQHF,TGTGCCAGCTGTGAATCGGGGCGGGGACAGCCCCAGCATTTT
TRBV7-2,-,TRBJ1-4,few,CASSFSGTLNEKLFF,TGTGCCAGCAGCTTCTCCGGGACATTAAATGAAAAACTGTTTTTT
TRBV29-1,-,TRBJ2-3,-,CSVRQGLDTQYF,TGCAGCGTTCGACAGGGACTAGATACGCAGTATTTT
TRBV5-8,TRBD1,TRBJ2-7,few,CASSSDRGLKQYF,TGTGCCAGCAGCTCGGACAGGGGCTTGAAGCAGTACTTC
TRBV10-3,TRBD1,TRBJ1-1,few,CAIRKGQDTEAFF,TGTGCCATCAGGAAGGGACAGGACACTGAAGCTTTCTTT
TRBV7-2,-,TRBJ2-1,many,CASSLVAGRDFNEQFF,TGTGCCAGCAGCTTAGTAGCAGGGCGCGATTTCAATGAGCAGTTCTTC
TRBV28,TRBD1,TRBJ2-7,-,CASSPTGGPLYEQYF,TGTGCCAGCAGTCCGACAGGGGGTCCCCTCTACGAGCAGTACTTC
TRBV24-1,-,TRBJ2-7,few,CATSDSGLLNGEQYF,TGTGCCACCAGTGATTCGGGCCTACTTAATGGGGAGCAGTACTTC
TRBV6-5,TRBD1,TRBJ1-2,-,CASSTPGTGDGYTF,TGTGCCAGCAGTACTCCCGGGACAGGGGACGGCTACACCTTC
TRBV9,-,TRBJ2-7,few,CASSPGIEQYF,TGTGCCAGCAGCCCCGGGATCGAGCAGTACTTC